The clone carrying this T cell receptor (beta chain) has a count of ten or more. Germline lookup yields CDR1 LGHNA and CDR2 YSLEER. The ends lost 0 bases at V and 1 base at J; junction bases unmatched: 5. This CDR3 has 16 amino acids. These data originate in a study of T-cell reconstitution after alpha-beta-depleted transplantation in children. TCRbeta library preparation incorporated unique molecular identifiers. TCRdb re-analysed the PCR reads in MiXCR, keeping a single row per CDR3 protein. The table lists 98,000 or so distinct CDR3 sequences, roughly 6.1% of them singletons. The sample consisted of PBMCs, mostly from graft donor cells, taken 360 days after TCRalphabeta/CD19-depleted stem cell transplant. This sequence joins TRBV4-3 and TRBJ1-1; 7 bases fit TRBD1. The TCR sequence derives from a male patient between 2 and 10 years old who had a stem cell transplant for acute lymphoblastic leukemia, so the T cells may come from the graft donor. CDR3 residues: CASSQDATGPNTEAFF. The CDR3 nucleotides read TGCGCCAGCAGCCAAGATGCGACAGGGCCGAACACTGAAGCTTTCTTT.